This is a list of T cell receptor beta chains from one sample in a study of T cell changes during pregnancy in multiple sclerosis. The assay was immunoSEQ multiplex PCR, and TCRdb's table has in-frame clones only and misses some. Seen here are about 57,000 clones, over 75% observed once, and the top ten hold over 1.5%. The specimen was peripheral blood, collected after pregnancy. The receptors here all came from a female donor with multiple sclerosis, enrolled in a pregnancy study. Both conserved end residues are part of each CDR3. Fields, in order: J gene, D gene, clone size, CDR3 length, V gene, CDR3 protein, CDR3 DNA. The D gene is left open where the match is weak. Size is omitted from some rows. Given values are once, few, many or a class for expanded clones.

>TRBJ1-2|.|.|14|TRBV10-3
CAISLQGTSYGYTF
TGTGCCATCAGTTTACAGGGAACGAGCTATGGCTACACCTTC
>TRBJ1-2|TRBD1|.|15|TRBV7-2
CASSYFGQATYGYTF
TGTGCCAGCAGCTACTTCGGACAGGCGACCTATGGCTACACCTTC
>TRBJ2-4|TRBD1|.|13|TRBV5-5
CASSVDRVNIQYF
TGTGCCAGCAGCGTGGACAGGGTTAACATTCAGTACTTC
>TRBJ1-1|TRBD1|.|13|TRBV29-1
CSASQGASTEAFF
TGCAGCGCCTCACAGGGGGCAAGCACTGAAGCTTTCTTT
>TRBJ2-7|.|.|13|TRBV30
CAWSDRPVSEQYF
TGTGCCTGGAGTGATCGCCCCGTAAGCGAGCAGTACTTC
>TRBJ1-1|.|few|15|TRBV28
CASSPGGTMNTEAFF
TGTGCCAGCAGCCCCGGAGGGACTATGAACACTGAAGCTTTCTTT
>TRBJ1-3|.|.|14|TRBV13
CASSSHSSGNTIYF
TGTGCCAGCAGCTCCCACAGCTCAGGAAACACCATATATTTT
>TRBJ1-1|.|.|15|TRBV5-1
CASSLDPGEGTEAFF
TGCGCCAGCAGCTTGGATCCAGGGGAGGGCACTGAAGCTTTCTTT
>TRBJ2-7|TRBD2|.|16|TRBV10-3
CAISQGLAGETQEQYF
TGTGCCATCAGTCAGGGCCTAGCGGGGGAGACCCAAGAGCAGTACTTC
>TRBJ2-5|.|once|14|TRBV6-5
CASSYATGQGTQYF
TGTGCCAGCAGTTACGCTACAGGTCAGGGGACCCAGTACTTC
>TRBJ2-5|.|.|13|TRBV5-1
CASSLGLVETQYF
TGCGCCAGCAGCTTAGGCCTAGTTGAGACCCAGTACTTC
>TRBJ2-5|.|.|15|TRBV5-1
CASSGWGGAAETQYF
TGCGCCAGCAGCGGGTGGGGGGGGGCCGCAGAGACCCAGTACTTC
>TRBJ1-4|TRBD1|.|17|TRBV4-1
CASSQHPGQGPGEKLFF
TGCGCCAGCAGCCAACACCCGGGACAGGGGCCAGGGGAAAAACTGTTTTTT
>TRBJ1-5|TRBD1|.|15|TRBV6-5
CASSRTGRDNQPQHF
TGTGCCAGCAGCCGGACAGGGAGGGACAATCAGCCCCAGCATTTT
>TRBJ2-1|TRBD2|.|14|TRBV2
CASRAGGWSSEQFF
TGTGCCAGCAGAGCGGGGGGATGGTCGAGTGAGCAGTTCTTC
>TRBJ2-1|.|.|14|TRBV6-6
CASSLANSYNEQFF
TGTGCCAGCAGTTTAGCGAACTCCTACAATGAGCAGTTCTTC
>TRBJ1-5|.|.|16|TRBV30
CAWSVGWQAYNQPQHF
TGTGCCTGGAGTGTCGGTTGGCAGGCTTACAATCAGCCCCAGCATTTT
>TRBJ2-2|.|.|18|TRBV15
CATSRDGSGYRNTGELFF
TGTGCCACCAGCAGAGATGGTAGCGGTTACAGGAACACCGGGGAGCTGTTTTTT